This TCR beta chain was identified during a study of OX40 agonist ivuxolimab in advanced cancers. About the study as a whole: Ivuxolimab was a fully human IgG2 agonistic monoclonal antibody targeting the costimulatory receptor OX40 (CD134). Intravenous ivuxolimab was administered to patients every 2 weeks at six dose levels: 0.01, 0.1, 0.3, 1.5, 3 and 10 mg/kg. Among the 52 dose-escalation patients, roughly 20 had hepatocellular carcinoma, roughly 15 melanoma, 9 renal cell carcinoma and 9 head and neck cancer. A male proportion of roughly 80% and a mean age of roughly 58 years, ranging from about 23 to 90, were recorded for the dose-escalation cohort. Patients were allowed to have had prior anti-PD-1, anti-PD-L1 or anti-CTLA-4 therapy, and 40% of the dose-escalation patients had previously received checkpoint inhibitors. Partial responses were achieved by three dose-escalation patients, of whom one had hepatocellular carcinoma and two had cutaneous melanoma. Peripheral TCRbeta sequencing was intended to test whether TCR sequence diversity was altered and clonal T-cell expansion was caused by ivuxolimab. The paper describes the monotherapy dose-escalation part (N ≈ 52 patients) of the phase I trial of ivuxolimab. What the study reported, not specific to this receptor: The antigen specificity of the clonally expanded peripheral T cells was not determined. After ivuxolimab, CD8+ T cells had more expanded clones than CD4+ T cells on average. Clonal expansion of both CD4+ and CD8+ blood T cells was observed from baseline to week 6 at doses 0.1 to 3.0 mg/kg. Low levels of normalized T-cell clonal expansion were also seen in some patients who did not respond. In the 0.1-3.0 mg/kg groups, partial responders had among the lowest normalized peripheral clonal expansion, particularly in CD8+ T cells.

To sequence the TCRbeta CDR3 region, genomic DNA was isolated from the sorted cells. The immunoSEQ Assay was used for sequencing of TCRbeta CDR3 regions. This is the immuneACCESS table as TCRdb keeps it, with only in-frame sequences that have V and J called. A part of the clones is gone; compared with another copy, unresolved V genes explain less than half, and the rest is unexplained. This sample comprises some 74,000 clones, approximately 78% of them detected only once. About 5% of the sample comes from the top ten. Reading from cysteine to phenylalanine, the CDR3 counts 14 amino acids. Only the CDR3 portion is preserved as DNA: 42 bases, with reading frame beginning at the first base. V trim: 6 bases; J trim: 2 bases; unmatched bases: 5. CDR1 and CDR2 (MNHNS, SASEGT) derive from the germline V gene. Comments on this clone: Its antigen is still unknown. Base qualities are missing; no much larger clone stands one base away.

The trial excluded patients who had a history of autoimmune disease or were on systemic immunosuppression. Peripheral blood for TCR sequencing was drawn from every dose cohort at baseline, at cycle 4 day 1 and at cycle 7 day 1. Samples came from an open-label, multicenter, first-in-human phase I dose-escalation trial of ivuxolimab. The trial enrolled adults with locally advanced or metastatic head and neck squamous cell, hepatocellular, melanoma or renal cell carcinoma. Before TCR sequencing, CD4+ T cells and CD8+ T cells were sorted from peripheral blood as separate populations. This receptor was obtained from an adult with an advanced solid tumor such as melanoma, head and neck, liver or kidney cancer. The chain was built from TRBV6-1 and TRBJ2-3, and TRBD2 aligns with 7 junction nucleotides. Material: CD4+ or CD8+ T cells sorted from blood, obtained in a trial of the OX40 agonist ivuxolimab. The CDR3 here reads CASRVAGSTDTQYF. The DNA sequence is given as TGTGCCAGCAGGGTAGCGGGTTCCACAGATACGCAGTATTTT.